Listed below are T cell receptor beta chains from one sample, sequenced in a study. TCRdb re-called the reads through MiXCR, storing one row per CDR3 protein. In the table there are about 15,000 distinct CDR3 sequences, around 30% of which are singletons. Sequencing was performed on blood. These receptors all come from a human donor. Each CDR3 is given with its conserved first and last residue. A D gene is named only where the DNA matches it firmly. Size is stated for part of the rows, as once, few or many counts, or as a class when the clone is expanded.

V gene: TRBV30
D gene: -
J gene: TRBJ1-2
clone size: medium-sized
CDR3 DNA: TGTGCCTGGAGTGTGTTGTCGCAGGGCTACACCTTC
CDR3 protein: CAWSVLSQGYTF

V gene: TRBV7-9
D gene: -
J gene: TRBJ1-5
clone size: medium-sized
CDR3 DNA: TGTGCCAGCAGCTCTTACTATCAGCCCCAGCATTTT
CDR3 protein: CASSSYYQPQHF

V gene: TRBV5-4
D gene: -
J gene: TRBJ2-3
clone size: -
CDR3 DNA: TGTGCCAGCAGCCTTACCGACCAAATGGGAGATACGCAGTATTTT
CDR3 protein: CASSLTDQMGDTQYF

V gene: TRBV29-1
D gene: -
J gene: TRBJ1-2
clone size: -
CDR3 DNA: TGCAGTGCTAGAAGTGGTGGGTTTTATGGCTACACCTTC
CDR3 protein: CSARSGGFYGYTF

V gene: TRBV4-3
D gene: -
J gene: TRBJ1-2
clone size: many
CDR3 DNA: TGCGCCAGCAGCCAAGGGAGACCGCGTATTCCTGGCTACACCTTC
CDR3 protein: CASSQGRPRIPGYTF

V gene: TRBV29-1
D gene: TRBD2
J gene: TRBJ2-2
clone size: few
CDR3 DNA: TGCAGCGCTTCCTTATCTAGCGGCACCGGGGAGCTGTTTTTT
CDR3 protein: CSASLSSGTGELFF

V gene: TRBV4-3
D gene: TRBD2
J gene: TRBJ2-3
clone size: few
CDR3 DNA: TGCGCCAGCAGCCAGAGCGGGACTAGCGTAGGCACAGATACGCAGTATTTT
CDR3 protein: CASSQSGTSVGTDTQYF

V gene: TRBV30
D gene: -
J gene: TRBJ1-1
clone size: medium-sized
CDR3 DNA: TGTGCCTGGCGACTAGGCACTGAAGCTTTCTTT
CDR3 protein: CAWRLGTEAFF

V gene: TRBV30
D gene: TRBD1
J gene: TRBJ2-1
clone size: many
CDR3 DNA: TGTGCCTGGAGTGTCGGGACAGGGGCCACTTTCTCCTACAATGAGCAGTTCTTC
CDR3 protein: CAWSVGTGATFSYNEQFF

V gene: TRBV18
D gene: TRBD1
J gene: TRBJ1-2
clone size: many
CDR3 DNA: TGTGCCAGCTCACCCATGGGACAGCCAAACTATGGCTACACCTTC
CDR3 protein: CASSPMGQPNYGYTF

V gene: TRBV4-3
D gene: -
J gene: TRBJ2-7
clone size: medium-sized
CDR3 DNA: TGCGCCAGCAGCCAACGGACAGAGCGCACCTACGAGCAGTACTTC
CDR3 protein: CASSQRTERTYEQYF

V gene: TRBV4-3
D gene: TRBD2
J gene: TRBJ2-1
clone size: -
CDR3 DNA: TGCGCCAGCAGCCAAGATAAACCTAGCGGGATCGGTGAGCAGTTCTTC
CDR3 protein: CASSQDKPSGIGEQFF

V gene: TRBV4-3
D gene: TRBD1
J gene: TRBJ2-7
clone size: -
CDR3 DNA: TGCGCCAGCAGCCAAGATACGACAGGGGACGACGAGCAGTACTTC
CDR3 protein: CASSQDTTGDDEQYF

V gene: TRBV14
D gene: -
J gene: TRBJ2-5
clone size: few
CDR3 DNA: TGTGCCAGCAGCCAAGATTCCAGACAGGACCAAGAGACCCAGTACTTC
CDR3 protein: CASSQDSRQDQETQYF

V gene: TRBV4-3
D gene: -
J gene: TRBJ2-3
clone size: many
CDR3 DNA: TGCGCCAGCAGCCCTCAGAGGGCAGGATACACAGATACGCAGTATTTT
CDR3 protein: CASSPQRAGYTDTQYF

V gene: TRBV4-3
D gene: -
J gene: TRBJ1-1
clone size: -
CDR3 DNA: TGCGCCAGCAGCCCGAGAGGGACGGACGCTTTCTTT
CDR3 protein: CASSPRGTDAFF

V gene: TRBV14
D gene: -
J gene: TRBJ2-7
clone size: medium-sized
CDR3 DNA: TGTGCCAGCAGCCAAGAGGACGAGCAGTACTTC
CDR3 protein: CASSQEDEQYF

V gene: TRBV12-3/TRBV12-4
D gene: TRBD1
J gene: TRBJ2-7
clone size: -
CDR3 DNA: TGTGCCAGCAGTGGGACAGTGACAGAATACGAGCAGTACTTC
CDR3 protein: CASSGTVTEYEQYF

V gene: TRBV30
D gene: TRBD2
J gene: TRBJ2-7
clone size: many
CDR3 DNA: TGTGCCTGGAGTGTAGCGGGGCAGGATCAGTACTTC
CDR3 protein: CAWSVAGQDQYF

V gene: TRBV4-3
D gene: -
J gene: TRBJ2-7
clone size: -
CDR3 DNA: TGCGCCAGCAGCCAATGGACAAATGAGCAGTACTTC
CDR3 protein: CASSQWTNEQYF

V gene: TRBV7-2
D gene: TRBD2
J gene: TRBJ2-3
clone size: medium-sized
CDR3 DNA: TGTGCCAGCAGCCGCCTAGCGGGAGAGGTAGATACGCAGTATTTT
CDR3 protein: CASSRLAGEVDTQYF

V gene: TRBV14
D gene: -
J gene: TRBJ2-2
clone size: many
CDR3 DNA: TGTGCCAGCAGCCGAAGACAGCAGGGTGGCGGGGAGCTGTTTTTT
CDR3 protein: CASSRRQQGGGELFF

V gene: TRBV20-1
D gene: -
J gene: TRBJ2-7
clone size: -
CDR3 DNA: TGCAGTGCTAGAGAGTCACGCGGGACACTCTACGAGCAGTACTTC
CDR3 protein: CSARESRGTLYEQYF

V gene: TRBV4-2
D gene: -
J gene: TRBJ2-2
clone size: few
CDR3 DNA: TGTGCCAGCAGCCAAGACCAGGGGGAGCTGTTTTTT
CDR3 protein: CASSQDQGELFF

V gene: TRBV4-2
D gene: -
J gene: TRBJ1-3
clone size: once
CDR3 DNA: TGTGCCAGCAGCCAAGGGCGGGGGGAGCTGGGAAACACCATATATTTT
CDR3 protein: CASSQGRGELGNTIYF

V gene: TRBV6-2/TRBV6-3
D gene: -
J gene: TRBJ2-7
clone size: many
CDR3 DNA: TGTGCCAGCAGTTACCGGAACCCCGGGGAGCAGTACTTC
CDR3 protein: CASSYRNPGEQYF

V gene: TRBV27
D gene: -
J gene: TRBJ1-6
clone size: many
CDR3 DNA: TGTGCCAGCAGATCAACACGCTCCTATAATTCACCCCTCCACTTT
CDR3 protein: CASRSTRSYNSPLHF

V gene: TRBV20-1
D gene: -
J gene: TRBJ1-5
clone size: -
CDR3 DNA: TGCAGTGCTCAGCCCCAGCATTTT
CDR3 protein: CSAQPQHF